The 6 T cell receptor beta chains reported below all come from one sample, sequenced in a study of cytomegalovirus exposure and HLA in healthy donors. Researchers ran the PCR with 60 Vbeta and 13 Jbeta primers. Measured with immunoSEQ multiplex PCR; TCRdb has only the in-frame clones, and not every one. The sample has fewer than 250,000 clones, approximately 80% seen once. Sequences were obtained from PBMCs. Source of these receptors: a man aged 25-40 years in good health and CMV-seronegative.

The chain employs TRBV11-1 and TRBJ2-1; 11 bases fit TRBD2. V was pared by 3 bases and J by 9 bases, with 7 bases of the junction left unmatched. Germline CDR1 and CDR2: SGHAT and FQDESV (reference sequence). This CDR3 is built from 15 residues. CDR3 sequence reads: CASSFLSGGAGEQFF. For the CDR3, the DNA is TGTGCCAGCAGCTTCCTTAGCGGGGGGGCCGGTGAGCAGTTCTTC.

This chain uses TRBV5-1 with TRBJ2-7; 7 bases map to TRBD1. Germline V gene sequence: CDR1 SGHRS, CDR2 YFSETQ. V trimming: 0 bases; J trimming: 0 bases; junction bases outside the gene matches: 6. The CDR3 totals 16 residues. The CDR3 sequence: CASSLAARTGSYEQYF. CDR3 in DNA: TGCGCCAGCAGCTTGGCCGCGCGGACAGGCTCCTACGAGCAGTACTTC.

V is TRBV18 and J is TRBJ1-2; the D gene is possibly TRBD1 (6 bases). Germline V gene data show CDR1 as KGHSH and CDR2 as LQKENI. V dropped 4 bases and J dropped 4 bases, with 10 bases sitting between them. There are 13 residues in the CDR3. CDR3: CASSQQGLYGYTF. The CDR3 DNA reads TGTGCCAGCTCACAACAGGGCCTCTATGGCTACACCTTC.

This chain joins TRBV6-5 and TRBJ2-5; the match to TRBD2 covers 9 bases. The CDR3 runs 16 residues. Germline-derived CDR1 and CDR2 are MNHEY and SVGAGI. V trimming: 0 bases; J trimming: 7 bases; junction bases outside the gene matches: 9. CDR3 sequence (DNA): TGTGCCAGCAGTTACTCGACGGCTAGCGGGGCCGGGACCCAGTACTTC. Amino acid sequence: CASSYSTASGAGTQYF.

This clone was recorded a few times. V usage is TRBV27 and J usage is TRBJ1-2; 9 positions match TRBD1. In germline, CDR1 is MNHEY, CDR2 SMNVEV (reference sequence). The CDR3 loop spans 15 amino acids. Trimming took 6 bases from V and 8 from J; bases not matched to a gene: 13. For the CDR3, the DNA is TGTGCCAGCAGCAGTGTTGGGACAGGGCGTAAAGGCTACACCTTC. This encodes CASSSVGTGRKGYTF.

V and J are TRBV6-5 and TRBJ2-3; D possibly corresponds to TRBD1 (6 bases). Trimming cost V 0 bases and J 0 bases, with 10 bases left between them. The CDR3 extends over 16 amino acids. Looked up from germline, CDR1 is MNHEY and CDR2 is SVGAGI. The CDR3: CASSYSGGRSTDTQYF. In nucleotides, the CDR3 is TGTGCCAGCAGTTACTCAGGGGGAAGGAGCACAGATACGCAGTATTTT.